This T cell receptor beta chain was obtained from a study of cytomegalovirus exposure and HLA in healthy donors. Across the study: A later analysis reported the 90 to 150 validation repertoires used the same platform as the 500 to 800 first-cohort repertoires. Study-wide points: Specific recognition of CMV antigens was confirmed in vitro for three chains (all CMV-associated).

On this clone: The antigen is unknown.

Data came from immunoSEQ multiplex PCR; TCRdb stores just in-frame clones and leaves some out. The repertoire holds about 120,000 clones, with approximately 88% as singletons. The CDR3 consists of 15 residues. The germline V gene encodes CDR1 MNHNY and CDR2 SVGAGI (reference sequence). V lost 0 bases, J lost 4 bases, and 5 bases stayed unmatched. V usage is TRBV6-6 and J usage is TRBJ2-7, with 8 positions matching TRBD2. The clonotype comes from a woman aged 18-30 years in good health and CMV-seropositive. The specimen was PBMCs. The CDR3 region is CASSYSAGVFYEQYF. The CDR3 DNA reads as TGTGCCAGCAGTTACTCAGCGGGAGTTTTTTACGAGCAGTACTTC.